Shown below are 4 T cell receptor beta chains from a single sample sequenced in a study of cytomegalovirus exposure and HLA in healthy donors. The primer mix had 60 Vbeta and 13 Jbeta primers. Assay used: immunoSEQ multiplex PCR; TCRdb lists only in-frame clones, some missing. The table counts 100,000 to 150,000 clones; less than 3% lies in the top ten. Input material: PBMCs. The receptors originated from a man between 25 and 39 years old in good health and CMV-seronegative.

The chain employs TRBV10-3 and TRBJ2-7; 8 nucleotides match TRBD1. Losses at the gene ends were 3 bases for V and 3 bases for J; bases not matched to a gene: 7. This CDR3 is 15 amino acids long. Per the germline V gene, CDR1 is ENHRY and CDR2 is SYGVKD. The CDR3 sequence is CAISDPDRVYYEQYF. CDR3 sequence (DNA): TGTGCCATCAGTGACCCGGACAGGGTATACTACGAGCAGTACTTC.

Written as DNA, the CDR3 is TGTGCCAGCAGTTTAAGGGGATCTAATGCTGAAGCTTTCTTT. Protein: CASSLRGSNAEAFF. The chain carries TRBV28 and TRBJ1-1, with D tentatively TRBD1 (5 bases). Germline V CDR1 and CDR2: MDHEN, SYDVKM. V was pared by 2 bases and J by 6 bases, with 13 bases between. The CDR3 loop spans 14 amino acids.

The chain's CDR3 is CASSLSGGPEETQYF. CDR3 bases: TGCGCCAGCAGCTTGTCGGGAGGGCCGGAGGAGACCCAGTACTTC. This chain links TRBV5-1 with TRBJ2-5; 8 bases line up with TRBD2. Germline V gives CDR1 SGHRS, CDR2 YFSETQ. This CDR3 has 15 residues. The V segment lost 1 base and the J segment 5 bases; nucleotides outside the gene matches: 7.

This chain joins TRBV6-6 and TRBJ2-1; TRBD2 agrees at 8 bases. CDR3 size: 15 residues. V lost 5 bases to trimming and J lost 6 bases; unmatched junction nucleotides: 9. From germline, CDR1 is MNHNY and CDR2 SVGAGI (reference sequence). The CDR3 reads CASSPQVAGFNEQFF. The CDR3 coding sequence is TGTGCCAGCAGTCCCCAGGTAGCGGGATTCAATGAGCAGTTCTTC.